These 29 T cell receptor beta chains were all obtained from the same sample, sequenced in a study of regulatory T cells in long-lasting Graves disease. iRepertoire HTBI primers and Arm-PCR of CDR3 regions built TCR beta libraries. One entry per CDR3 protein, called by TCRdb with MiXCR from the multiplex PCR reads. The sample yields fewer than 400,000 distinct CDR3 sequences, about 20% seen once. Time point in this sample: newly diagnosed GD, antithyroid drugs for less than 3 months. Extracted RNA from PBMCs served as the source of the TCR library. The input for sequencing was peripheral blood mononuclear cells (PBMCs), taken at new diagnosis, from a patient treated with antithyroid drugs. The receptors originated from a female donor with Graves disease.

This clonotype has at least ten counts. The genes are TRBV14 and TRBJ2-1, with 7 bases fitting TRBD1. With V trimmed by 4 bases and J by 3 bases, 6 bases remained unmatched. The CDR3 is 15 residues long. CDR1 is SGHDN, CDR2 FVKESK, per germline. The CDR3 DNA is TGTGCCAGCAGCCCCGGACAGGTATACTACAATGAGCAGTTCTTC. Protein sequence: CASSPGQVYYNEQFF.

This clonotype was observed at least ten times. The gene calls are TRBV20-1 and TRBJ2-7, with 12 bases lining up with TRBD2. Looked up from germline, CDR1 is DFQATT and CDR2 is SNEGSKA (reference sequence). The CDR3 is made up of 15 amino acids. V was clipped by 3 bases and J by 2 bases; unmatched bases: 5. The CDR3 coding sequence is TGCAGTGCTAGTGCCGGACTAGCGGGGACCTACGAGCAGTACTTC. It is translated as CSASAGLAGTYEQYF.

This clonotype was seen at least ten times. The rearrangement links TRBV5-8 to TRBJ2-3, with 10 positions matching TRBD2. V gave up 4 bases and J gave up 4 bases; unmatched junction bases: 9. From germline, CDR1 is SGHTS and CDR2 YDEGEE. This CDR3 has 16 amino acids. The CDR3 spells CASSPGLAGEPDTQYF. The CDR3 DNA sequence: TGTGCCAGCAGCCCCGGTCTAGCGGGAGAACCAGATACGCAGTATTTT. Together with reference TRBV5-8 and TRBJ2-3, the CDR3 gives the full variable domain: EAGVTQSPTHLIKTRGQQATLRCSPISGHTSVYWYQQALGLGLQFLLWYDEGEERNRGNFPPRFSGRQFPNYSSELNVNALELEDSALYLCASSPGLAGEPDTQYFGPGTRLTVL.

As for this clonotype: A much larger clone sits a single nucleotide away, making a read error possible. This CDR3 is missing its conserved last phenylalanine or tryptophan, likely due to a read error. The chain has TRBV6-2 or TRBV6-3 and TRBJ2-4; a weak D match, TRBD2 (5 bases). Trimming took 5 bases from V and 13 from J, leaving 18 bases between them. The CDR3 is made up of 13 amino acids. Per germline, CDR1 MNHEY and CDR2 SVGEGT. The DNA for the CDR3 is TGTGCCAGCAGTGAAGCGGTCGGCCCTGAGCAGTACCTC. Its translation: CASSEAVGPEQYL.

In this sample, this clonotype turned up once. The genes are TRBV29-1 and TRBJ2-7; the match to TRBD2 covers 8 bases. With 7 bases clipped from V and 3 bases from J, the junction kept 11 bases outside the gene matches. Germline CDR1 is SQVTM and CDR2 is ANQGSEA. This CDR3 spans 14 amino acids. CDR3 nucleotides: TGCAGCGCCGTCGGGACTAGAAACCTCTACGAGCAGTACTTC. Amino acids: CSAVGTRNLYEQYF.

This clonotype was counted between two and nine times. CDR3 amino acids: CASRAEEAFF. DNA for the CDR3: TGTGCCAGTAGGGCCGAAGAAGCTTTCTTT. V and J are TRBV28 and TRBJ1-1; no definite D call. Trimming stripped 9 bases from V and 8 bases from J, with 10 bases between. This CDR3 is 10 amino acids long. Germline V gene lookup returns CDR1 MDHEN and CDR2 SYDVKM.

The count of this clonotype is one. The V gene is TRBV2, the J gene TRBJ1-1; TRBD1 might be the D (6 bases). V was trimmed by 10 bases and J by 1 base, leaving 16 bases between them. Germline CDR1 reads SNHLY; CDR2 reads FYNNEI. This CDR3 has 14 amino acids. CDR3 DNA sequence: TGTGCCATCACGACCGGGACACAGAACACTGAAGCTTTCTTT. Translating it yields CAITTGTQNTEAFF.

The genes are TRBV12-3 or TRBV12-4 and TRBJ1-1, with D possibly TRBD1 on 6 matching bases. V gave up 5 bases and J gave up 3 bases, with 16 bases separating them. The CDR3 spans 15 residues. The CDR3 region is CASSAYRVYYTEAFF. The DNA of the CDR3 is TGTGCCAGCAGTGCCTACAGGGTCTACTACACTGAAGCTTTCTTT.

The gene calls are TRBV5-6 and TRBJ2-7; TRBD2 agrees at 7 bases. Unmatched junction bases numbered 8, after V lost 3 bases and J lost 2 bases. There are 15 residues in the CDR3. Germline assignment: CDR1 SGHDT and CDR2 YYEEEE. This CDR3 is CASSWEGTVTYEQYF. The CDR3 DNA reads as TGTGCCAGCAGCTGGGAGGGGACTGTAACCTACGAGCAGTACTTC.

This clonotype has ten or more counts. The rearrangement links TRBV10-3 to TRBJ2-2; TRBD2 matches at 14 bases. The CDR3 is made up of 15 amino acids. V lost 10 bases, J lost 6 bases, and 7 bases stayed unmatched. CDR1 and CDR2 (germline): ENHRY, SYGVKD. In DNA, the CDR3 is TGTGCCACCTCACCGGGACTAGCGGGAGCCGGGGAGCTGTTTTTT. It encodes CATSPGLAGAGELFF.

This clonotype appeared many times. The chain couples TRBV5-1 to TRBJ2-3; TRBD2 matches at 7 bases. From germline, CDR1 is SGHRS and CDR2 YFSETQ. After removal of 4 bases from V and 3 bases from J, the junction contained 14 bases not matched to a gene. The CDR3 has 17 residues. In nucleotides, the CDR3 is TGCGCCAGCAGCCTCGGACTAAGCGGGATTCGTACAGATACGCAGTATTTT. It codes for CASSLGLSGIRTDTQYF.

The CDR3 DNA follows: TGTGCCAGCAGTTTAGGGGGTCATAGGATGGAGACCCAGTACTTC. This encodes CASSLGGHRMETQYF. This chain joins TRBV27 and TRBJ2-5; possibly TRBD1 or TRBD2 for D (5 bases each). Germline V gene sequence: CDR1 MNHEY, CDR2 SMNVEV (reference sequence). CDR3 length equals 15 residues. V dropped 2 bases and J dropped 5 bases, with 15 bases sitting between them.

This clonotype occurred many times. CDR3 sequence (DNA): TGCGCCAGCAGCCTTCTCAGGGGTAATTCGAACAATTCACCCCTCCACTTT. Translation gives CASSLLRGNSNNSPLHF. The V gene is TRBV4-1, the J gene TRBJ1-6; D perhaps matches TRBD1 (6 bases). The CDR3 totals 17 residues. V was shortened by 4 bases and J by 7 bases, with 20 bases between the two germline ends. CDR1 and CDR2 from the germline V gene are MGHRA and YSYEKL.

Many counts were recorded for this clonotype. V gene TRBV6-1 combines with J gene TRBJ1-6, with 10 bases identical to TRBD1. The CDR3 is 16 amino acids. With V trimmed by 9 bases and J by 7 bases, 12 bases remained unmatched. Germline V gives CDR1 MNHNS, CDR2 SASEGT. CDR3 residues: CASTSTGGVRNSPLHF. The CDR3 DNA sequence: TGTGCCAGTACTTCGACAGGGGGCGTTCGGAATTCACCCCTCCACTTT.

This clonotype was counted ten times or more. The V gene is TRBV11-1, the J gene TRBJ2-7, with D unresolved. Germline CDR1 and CDR2: SGHAT and FQDESV (reference sequence). CDR3 length: 14 residues. Trimming removed 3 bases at V and 1 base at J, with 10 bases between. CDR3 protein: CASSLQAASYEQYF. The CDR3 nucleotides read TGTGCCAGCAGCTTGCAGGCCGCATCCTACGAGCAGTACTTC.

The genes are TRBV28 and TRBJ2-3, with TRBD1 as a possible D gene (6 bases). This CDR3 region has 16 residues. Germline-derived CDR1 and CDR2 are MDHEN and SYDVKM. V lost 8 bases and J lost 2, with 20 bases in between. The CDR3 loop reads CASFPLRDMFTDTQYF. As DNA, the CDR3 is TGTGCCAGCTTCCCCCTGAGGGACATGTTCACAGATACGCAGTATTTT. Full variable domain (rest looked up from reference TRBV28 and TRBJ2-3): DVKVTQSSRYLVKRTGEKVFLECVQDMDHENMFWYRQDPGLGLRLIYFSYDVKMKEKGDIPEGYSVSREKKERFSLILESASTNQTSMYLCASFPLRDMFTDTQYFGPGTRLTVL.

The chain links TRBV2 to TRBJ2-5; a possible D gene is TRBD2 (5 bases). The CDR3 totals 14 residues. V lost 4 bases, J lost 5 bases, and 14 bases lay in between. CDR1 and CDR2 (germline): SNHLY, FYNNEI. The CDR3 DNA is TGTGCCAGCAGTGTTAGGCTAGCTGACGAGACCCAGTACTTC. It yields the protein CASSVRLADETQYF.

This clonotype appeared many times. The V gene is TRBV19, the J gene TRBJ1-6; D is ambiguous. This CDR3 is 12 amino acids long. The V and J ends lost 7 bases and 10 bases respectively, with 11 bases between them. Germline CDR1 and CDR2: LNHDA and SQIVND (reference sequence). CDR3 coding DNA: TGTGCCAGTAAATCTATCGGATCACCCCTCCACTTT. Its translation is CASKSIGSPLHF.

This clonotype appeared many times. The chain links TRBV12-3 or TRBV12-4 to TRBJ2-1; TRBD2 might be the D (6 bases). The V end was cut by 7 bases, the J end by 8 bases, with 15 bases between. The CDR3 spans 13 residues. The DNA for the CDR3 is TGTGCCAGCACCCATCCCGGGGGAGATGAGCAGTTCTTC. Translated, it gives CASTHPGGDEQFF.

This clonotype was counted ten times or more. This sequence joins TRBV9 and TRBJ2-1; the match to TRBD2 covers 10 bases. The CDR3 consists of 15 residues. CDR1 SGDLS and CDR2 YYNGEE come from the germline V gene. The junction had 10 bases not matched to a gene; V was cut back by 3 bases and J by 10 bases. The CDR3 sequence is CASSEGLAVNREQFF. The DNA for the CDR3 is TGTGCCAGCAGCGAAGGACTAGCGGTGAATCGCGAGCAGTTCTTC.

This clonotype came up many times. The CDR3 loop reads CASGPPWQVRTDTQYF. The CDR3 nucleotides are TGTGCTAGTGGTCCCCCCTGGCAGGTCCGGACAGATACGCAGTATTTT. The chain joins TRBV12-5 to TRBJ2-3; D is undetermined. V lost 5 bases to trimming and J lost 3 bases, with 18 bases between them. The CDR3 runs to 16 residues. Per the germline V gene, CDR1 is LGHNT and CDR2 is FRNRAP.

This clonotype has more than one count but fewer than ten. V and J are TRBV20-1 and TRBJ2-3; the D gene is possibly TRBD1 (7 bases). The J call is uncertain, as TRBJ2-5 better fits the DNA end. From germline, CDR1 is DFQATT and CDR2 SNEGSKA (reference sequence). This CDR3 is built from 13 residues. The CDR3 region has the DNA TGCAGTGCTAGAGGTCAGGGGGGAGAGACCCAGTACTTC. This encodes CSARGQGGETQYF.

This clonotype was seen a single time. The chain has TRBV12-3 or TRBV12-4 and TRBJ1-2; D remains ambiguous. Trimming stripped 5 bases from V and 5 bases from J, with 9 bases between. The CDR3 has 12 residues. CDR3 nucleotide sequence: TGTGCCAGCAGTCGGACCTATTATGGCTACACCTTC. It specifies CASSRTYYGYTF.

This chain uses TRBV20-1 with TRBJ2-7; D perhaps matches TRBD2 (5 bases). Trimming took 0 bases from V and 4 from J, leaving 13 bases between them. The germline V gene encodes CDR1 DFQATT and CDR2 SNEGSKA (reference sequence). This CDR3 has 14 residues. This CDR3 is CSARERGRRYEQYF. As DNA, the CDR3 is TGCAGTGCTAGAGAAAGAGGGAGAAGGTACGAGCAGTACTTC.

J is TRBJ2-7 and V is TRBV19, with D possibly being TRBD1 or TRBD2 (5 bases each). The CDR3 spans 14 residues. V was pared by 1 base and J by 0 bases, with 7 bases between. Germline V gene data show CDR1 as LNHDA and CDR2 as SQIVND (reference sequence). This CDR3 reads CASSIAGTSYEQYF. CDR3 coding DNA: TGTGCCAGTAGTATAGCCGGGACCTCCTACGAGCAGTACTTC.

V gene TRBV18 combines with J gene TRBJ2-4; tentative D call: TRBD2 (5 bases). V was shortened by 3 bases and J by 4 bases, with 16 bases between the two germline ends. The CDR3 runs 16 residues. The germline V gene encodes CDR1 KGHSH and CDR2 LQKENI. DNA for the CDR3: TGTGCCAGCTCACCTGTTACGGGATCTAGAAAAAACATTCAGTACTTC. Encoded protein: CASSPVTGSRKNIQYF.

The rearrangement links TRBV20-1 to TRBJ2-3; D might be TRBD1 (6 bases). Trimming cost V 4 bases and J 1 base, with 12 bases left between them. The CDR3 loop spans 14 amino acids. Germline values: CDR1 DFQATT, CDR2 SNEGSKA (reference sequence). The CDR3 coding sequence is TGCAGTGCTATACAGGGTCGAGGCACAGATACGCAGTATTTT. It yields the protein CSAIQGRGTDTQYF.

This clonotype appeared many times. The chain is built from TRBV5-5 and TRBJ1-5, with D uncertain. With 1 base removed from V and 5 bases from J, the gap between germline ends came to 7 bases. This CDR3 comprises 13 residues. Germline loops: CDR1 SGHKS, CDR2 YYEKEE (reference sequence). The CDR3 DNA follows: TGTGCCAGCAGCTTGATTAGGGATCAGCCCCAGCATTTT. It yields the protein CASSLIRDQPQHF.

This clonotype was observed many times. The V and J genes are TRBV11-2 and TRBJ1-1; D remains ambiguous. CDR3 length equals 11 residues. Germline V gives CDR1 SGHAT, CDR2 FQNNGV. The germline V and J ends were trimmed by 6 bases and 8 bases, with 10 bases remaining between them. CDR3 bases: TGTGCCAGCAGTCTCTACGAAGAAGCTTTCTTT. This encodes CASSLYEEAFF.